Here is one T cell receptor beta chain with its context. Its antigen is as yet unknown. The donors were members of the validation cohort comprising over a hundred subjects, separate from the roughly 670-subject first cohort. Using immunoSEQ multiplex PCR, the repertoire was profiled, and TCRdb retains in-frame clones only, with some absent. The sample records under 200,000 clones, 75% to 90% being singletons. The record originates from a study of cytomegalovirus exposure and HLA in healthy donors. Whole-study results and caveats: The study designated 150 or so TCR beta chains cytomegalovirus-associated.

The CDR3 loop spans 17 amino acids. V dropped 1 base and J dropped 5; count of bases not matched to a gene: 11. Germline V lookup: CDR1 KGHSH, CDR2 LQKENI. Sample: PBMCs. The receptor's source is a woman in her late teens or twenties in good health and CMV-seronegative. The rearrangement links TRBV18 to TRBJ2-5, with 9 positions matching TRBD2. The CDR3 region has the DNA TGTGCCAGCTCACCACGTCCGGCGGGAGGGCCGGGGGAGACCCAGTACTTC. Translated, it gives CASSPRPAGGPGETQYF.